A selection of T cell receptor beta chains follows, all from one sample in a study of blood T cell repertoires in COVID-19. TCRdb's copy holds only in-frame clones and misses some; the assay was immunoSEQ multiplex PCR. The sample yields 200,000 to 250,000 clones, about 83% seen once. The sequenced sample consisted of peripheral blood. The source is a woman aged 25 to 39 with COVID-19, enrolled during active disease. The CDR3 runs from the conserved cysteine through the conserved F or W. D genes are given only for firm matches. The size of a clone is reported for some rows only, either as once, few or many, or as a class for expanded clones.

CDR3 DNA: TGTGCCAGCAGCTTAGGCGCCCTGGGACTAGAAGCCACAGATACGCAGTATTTT; CDR3 protein: CASSLGALGLEATDTQYF; V gene: TRBV7-9; clone size: NA; D gene: TRBD2; J gene: TRBJ2-3
CDR3 DNA: TGTGCCAGCAGCCAACCTAGCGGGGGTAAAAAGTTCTTC; CDR3 protein: CASSQPSGGKKFF; V gene: TRBV3-1/TRBV3-2; clone size: few; D gene: TRBD2; J gene: TRBJ2-1
CDR3 DNA: TGTGCCAGCAGCTTATCAGGGGGAACTGAAGCTTTCTTT; CDR3 protein: CASSLSGGTEAFF; V gene: TRBV7-9; clone size: NA; D gene: TRBD1; J gene: TRBJ1-1
CDR3 DNA: TGTGCCAGTAGTATCATTGCGGGATTGAACACCGGGGAGCTGTTTTTT; CDR3 protein: CASSIIAGLNTGELFF; V gene: TRBV19; clone size: NA; D gene: NA; J gene: TRBJ2-2
CDR3 DNA: TGTGCTAGTGGTTTGGTACGTAGGACATATACTTACGAGCAGTACTTC; CDR3 protein: CASGLVRRTYTYEQYF; V gene: TRBV12-5; clone size: NA; D gene: NA; J gene: TRBJ2-7
CDR3 DNA: TGTGCCGCCTCCGTAGGGGTTCGGGATGGCTACACCTTC; CDR3 protein: CAASVGVRDGYTF; V gene: TRBV6-5; clone size: once; D gene: NA; J gene: TRBJ1-2
CDR3 DNA: TGTGCCAGCAGCCAGGCCGACTACGAGCAGTACTTC; CDR3 protein: CASSQADYEQYF; V gene: TRBV14; clone size: NA; D gene: NA; J gene: TRBJ2-7
CDR3 DNA: TGTGCCAGCAGCTTGCGGGGGACAGGGGCAGGAGATGGCTACACCTTC; CDR3 protein: CASSLRGTGAGDGYTF; V gene: TRBV5-6; clone size: NA; D gene: TRBD1; J gene: TRBJ1-2
CDR3 DNA: TGTGCCAGCAGTGCCGGGAGGGAATATGGCTACACCTTC; CDR3 protein: CASSAGREYGYTF; V gene: TRBV6-2/TRBV6-3; clone size: NA; D gene: NA; J gene: TRBJ1-2
CDR3 DNA: TGTGCTAGTGGTCCGAACTCTAGAGCGAACACTGAAGCTTTCTTT; CDR3 protein: CASGPNSRANTEAFF; V gene: TRBV12-5; clone size: NA; D gene: NA; J gene: TRBJ1-1
CDR3 DNA: TGCGCCAGCAGCTTGGACAGGGGGAACACTGAAGCTTTCTTT; CDR3 protein: CASSLDRGNTEAFF; V gene: TRBV5-1; clone size: NA; D gene: TRBD1; J gene: TRBJ1-1
CDR3 DNA: TGTGCCAGCAGCTTTTCGGGACAGGGAGGCAATGAGCAGTTCTTC; CDR3 protein: CASSFSGQGGNEQFF; V gene: TRBV7-3; clone size: NA; D gene: TRBD1; J gene: TRBJ2-1
CDR3 DNA: TGTGCCAGCAGTTTATACAGGGGCGAGCAGTACTTC; CDR3 protein: CASSLYRGEQYF; V gene: TRBV6-2/TRBV6-3; clone size: NA; D gene: TRBD1; J gene: TRBJ2-7
CDR3 DNA: TGCGCCAGCAGCCAAGGCGGTGGCACAGATACGCAGTATTTT; CDR3 protein: CASSQGGGTDTQYF; V gene: TRBV4-1; clone size: NA; D gene: NA; J gene: TRBJ2-3
CDR3 DNA: TGCGCCAGCAGCCCTCAGGGGAGCACAGATACGCAGTATTTT; CDR3 protein: CASSPQGSTDTQYF; V gene: TRBV5-1; clone size: NA; D gene: NA; J gene: TRBJ2-3
CDR3 DNA: TGTGCCAGCAGCGTACTTATGGGAGCCGCCCTCCCCTCCTACAATGAGCAGTTCTTC; CDR3 protein: CASSVLMGAALPSYNEQFF; V gene: TRBV9; clone size: NA; D gene: NA; J gene: TRBJ2-1
CDR3 DNA: TGTGCCAGCAGCCAAGGTAGGGGTTCACCCCTCCACTTT; CDR3 protein: CASSQGRGSPLHF; V gene: TRBV3-1/TRBV3-2; clone size: few; D gene: NA; J gene: TRBJ1-6
CDR3 DNA: TGTGCCAGTAGTCCCCTTCCTGGGTTCGAAACCGCGGGGGGGCCGGGTTTGACAGATACGCAGTATTTT; CDR3 protein: CASSPLPGFETAGGPGLTDTQYF; V gene: TRBV19; clone size: NA; D gene: TRBD2; J gene: TRBJ2-3
CDR3 DNA: TGTGCCAGCAGCTTAGATTCCGGGACAGGGGAACTTGGCTACACCTTC; CDR3 protein: CASSLDSGTGELGYTF; V gene: TRBV7-9; clone size: NA; D gene: TRBD1; J gene: TRBJ1-2
CDR3 DNA: TGCGCCAGCAGCCAAGACCCTCCCCCAGGATACAATGAGCAGTTCTTC; CDR3 protein: CASSQDPPPGYNEQFF; V gene: TRBV4-3; clone size: NA; D gene: NA; J gene: TRBJ2-1
CDR3 DNA: TGTGCCAGCAGTGCGGGGGGGGAAAATGAGCAGTTCTTC; CDR3 protein: CASSAGGENEQFF; V gene: TRBV2; clone size: NA; D gene: TRBD2; J gene: TRBJ2-1
CDR3 DNA: TGTGCCATCAGTGGGACTGTCTCTGGGGCCAACGTCCTGACTTTC; CDR3 protein: CAISGTVSGANVLTF; V gene: TRBV10-3; clone size: NA; D gene: NA; J gene: TRBJ2-6
CDR3 DNA: TGTGCCAGTAGGGAACAGGGGAACACCGGGGAGCTGTTTTTT; CDR3 protein: CASREQGNTGELFF; V gene: TRBV11-2; clone size: NA; D gene: NA; J gene: TRBJ2-2
CDR3 DNA: TGTGCCAGTACCACCCCGGGACAGGGATACTATGGCTACACCTTC; CDR3 protein: CASTTPGQGYYGYTF; V gene: TRBV19; clone size: NA; D gene: TRBD1; J gene: TRBJ1-2
CDR3 DNA: TGTGCCAGCAGCCCCCTAGGAGGAGTCTCCCACTATGGCTACACCTTC; CDR3 protein: CASSPLGGVSHYGYTF; V gene: TRBV11-2; clone size: NA; D gene: NA; J gene: TRBJ1-2
CDR3 DNA: TGTGCCAGCAGTTACCACGACAGGGTATTTTTT; CDR3 protein: CASSYHDRVFF; V gene: TRBV6-2/TRBV6-3; clone size: NA; D gene: TRBD1; J gene: TRBJ1-4
CDR3 DNA: TGTGCCAGCAGCTTGGGTGACAAGCACACTGAAGCTTTCTTT; CDR3 protein: CASSLGDKHTEAFF; V gene: TRBV5-6; clone size: NA; D gene: NA; J gene: TRBJ1-1
CDR3 DNA: TGTGCCAGCAGCCGCGGACAGGGGTACGAGCAGTACTTC; CDR3 protein: CASSRGQGYEQYF; V gene: TRBV3-1/TRBV3-2; clone size: NA; D gene: TRBD1; J gene: TRBJ2-7
CDR3 DNA: TGTGCCATCAGCAACTTGGGACAGGAGGCCAAAAACATTCAGTACTTC; CDR3 protein: CAISNLGQEAKNIQYF; V gene: TRBV10-3; clone size: NA; D gene: TRBD1; J gene: TRBJ2-4
CDR3 DNA: TGCAGCGCTGCCCAGGGAACGAACACTGAAGCTTTCTTT; CDR3 protein: CSAAQGTNTEAFF; V gene: TRBV29-1; clone size: NA; D gene: NA; J gene: TRBJ1-1
CDR3 DNA: TGTGCCAGTAGTATAGGAGGCGACGGCTACACCTTC; CDR3 protein: CASSIGGDGYTF; V gene: TRBV19; clone size: once; D gene: NA; J gene: TRBJ1-2
CDR3 DNA: TGCGCCAGCAGCTTGGGACAGGGGGCACGTATTAATTCACCCCTCCACTTT; CDR3 protein: CASSLGQGARINSPLHF; V gene: TRBV5-1; clone size: few; D gene: TRBD1; J gene: TRBJ1-6
CDR3 DNA: TGTGCCAGCAGCGTAACTAGCGGGAGCAATGAGCAGTTCTTC; CDR3 protein: CASSVTSGSNEQFF; V gene: TRBV9; clone size: NA; D gene: TRBD2; J gene: TRBJ2-1
CDR3 DNA: TGTGCCAGTAGTATCGGGACAGGGAGCATACGTCCCAATGAGCAGTTCTTC; CDR3 protein: CASSIGTGSIRPNEQFF; V gene: TRBV19; clone size: NA; D gene: TRBD1; J gene: TRBJ2-1